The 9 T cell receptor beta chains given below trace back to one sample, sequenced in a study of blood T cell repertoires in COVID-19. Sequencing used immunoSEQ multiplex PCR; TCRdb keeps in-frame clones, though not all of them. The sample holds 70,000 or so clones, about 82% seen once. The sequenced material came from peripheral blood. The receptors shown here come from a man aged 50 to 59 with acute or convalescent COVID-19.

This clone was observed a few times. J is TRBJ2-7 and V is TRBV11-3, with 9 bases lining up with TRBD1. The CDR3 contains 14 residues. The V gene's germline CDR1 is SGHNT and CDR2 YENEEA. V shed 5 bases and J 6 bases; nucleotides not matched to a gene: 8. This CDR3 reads CASSPPRTGVEQYF. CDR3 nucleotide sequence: TGTGCCAGCAGCCCGCCGAGGACAGGGGTCGAGCAGTACTTC. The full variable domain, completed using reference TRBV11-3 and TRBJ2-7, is EAGVVQSPRYKIIEKKQPVAFWCNPISGHNTLYWYLQNLGQGPELLIRYENEEAVDDSQLPKDRFSAERLKGVDSTLKIQPAELGDSAVYLCASSPPRTGVEQYFGPGTRLTVT.

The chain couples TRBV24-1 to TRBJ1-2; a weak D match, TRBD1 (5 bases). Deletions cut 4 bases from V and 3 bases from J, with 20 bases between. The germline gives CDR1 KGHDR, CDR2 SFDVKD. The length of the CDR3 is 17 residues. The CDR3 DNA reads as TGTGCCACCAGTGACAAACCCCGACAGAAAAGCGACTATGGCTACACCTTC. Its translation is CATSDKPRQKSDYGYTF.

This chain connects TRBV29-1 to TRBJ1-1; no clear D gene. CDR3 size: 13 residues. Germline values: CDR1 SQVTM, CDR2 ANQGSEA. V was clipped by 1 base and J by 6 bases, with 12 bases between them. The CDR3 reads CSVEGSGSPEAFF. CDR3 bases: TGCAGCGTTGAAGGAAGCGGTAGCCCTGAAGCTTTCTTT.

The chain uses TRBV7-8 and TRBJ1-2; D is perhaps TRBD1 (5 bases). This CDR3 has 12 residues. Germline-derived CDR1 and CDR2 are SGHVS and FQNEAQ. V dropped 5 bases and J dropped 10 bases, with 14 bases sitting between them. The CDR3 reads CASSQTGEFYTF. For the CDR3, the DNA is TGTGCCAGCAGCCAAACAGGAGAATTCTACACCTTC.

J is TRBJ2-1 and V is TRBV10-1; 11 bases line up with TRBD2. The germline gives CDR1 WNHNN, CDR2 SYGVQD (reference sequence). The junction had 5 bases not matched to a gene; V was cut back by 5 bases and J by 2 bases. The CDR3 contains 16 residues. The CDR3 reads CASSRLAGGPYNEQFF. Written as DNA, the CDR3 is TGCGCCAGCAGTCGTCTAGCGGGAGGCCCCTACAATGAGCAGTTCTTC.

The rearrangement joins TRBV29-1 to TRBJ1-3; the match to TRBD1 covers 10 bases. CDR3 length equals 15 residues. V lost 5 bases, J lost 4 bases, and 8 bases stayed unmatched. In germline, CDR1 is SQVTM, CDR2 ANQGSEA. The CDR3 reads CSVSRGTGAGNTIYF. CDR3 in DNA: TGCAGCGTTTCACGGGGGACAGGGGCCGGAAACACCATATATTTT.

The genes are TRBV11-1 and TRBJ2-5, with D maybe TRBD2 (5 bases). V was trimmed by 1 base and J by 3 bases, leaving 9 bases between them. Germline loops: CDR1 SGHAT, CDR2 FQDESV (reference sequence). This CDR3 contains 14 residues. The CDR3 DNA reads TGTGCCAGCAGCTTAGGAGGGCGCGAAGAGACCCAGTACTTC. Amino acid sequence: CASSLGGREETQYF. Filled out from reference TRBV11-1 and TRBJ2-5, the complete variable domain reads EAEVAQSPRYKITEKSQAVAFWCDPISGHATLYWYRQILGQGPELLVQFQDESVVDDSQLPKDRFSAERLKGVDSTLKIQPAELGDSAMYLCASSLGGREETQYFGPGTRLLVL.

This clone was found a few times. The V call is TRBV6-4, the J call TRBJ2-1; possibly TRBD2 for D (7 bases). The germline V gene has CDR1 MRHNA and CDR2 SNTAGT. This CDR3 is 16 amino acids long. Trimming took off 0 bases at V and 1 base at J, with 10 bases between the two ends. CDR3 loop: CASSDSGGESYNEQFF. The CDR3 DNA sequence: TGTGCCAGCAGTGACTCAGGGGGGGAGTCCTACAATGAGCAGTTCTTC.

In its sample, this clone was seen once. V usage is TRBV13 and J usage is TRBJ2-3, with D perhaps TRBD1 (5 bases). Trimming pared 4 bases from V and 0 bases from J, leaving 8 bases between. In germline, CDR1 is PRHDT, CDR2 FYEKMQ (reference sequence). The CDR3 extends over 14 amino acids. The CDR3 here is CASSSRQSTDTQYF. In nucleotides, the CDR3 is TGTGCCAGCAGCTCCAGACAGAGCACAGATACGCAGTATTTT. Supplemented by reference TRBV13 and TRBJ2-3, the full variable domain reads AAGVIQSPRHLIKEKRETATLKCYPIPRHDTVYWYQQGPGQDPQFLISFYEKMQSDKGSIPDRFSAQQFSDYHSELNMSSLELGDSALYFCASSSRQSTDTQYFGPGTRLTVL.